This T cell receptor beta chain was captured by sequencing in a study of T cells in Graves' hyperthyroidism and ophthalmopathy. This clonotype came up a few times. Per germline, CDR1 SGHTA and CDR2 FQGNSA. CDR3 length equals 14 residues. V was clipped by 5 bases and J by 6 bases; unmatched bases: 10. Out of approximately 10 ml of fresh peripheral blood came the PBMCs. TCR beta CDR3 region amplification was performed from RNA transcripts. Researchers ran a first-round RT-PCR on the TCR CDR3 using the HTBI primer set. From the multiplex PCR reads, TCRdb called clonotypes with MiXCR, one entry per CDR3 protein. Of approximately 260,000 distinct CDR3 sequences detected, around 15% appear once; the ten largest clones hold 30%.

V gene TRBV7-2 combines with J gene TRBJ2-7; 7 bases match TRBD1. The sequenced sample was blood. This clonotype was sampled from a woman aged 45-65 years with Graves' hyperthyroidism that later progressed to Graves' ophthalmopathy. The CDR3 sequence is CASSGNRGPGEQYF. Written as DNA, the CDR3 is TGTGCCAGCAGCGGAAACAGGGGTCCGGGCGAGCAGTACTTC.